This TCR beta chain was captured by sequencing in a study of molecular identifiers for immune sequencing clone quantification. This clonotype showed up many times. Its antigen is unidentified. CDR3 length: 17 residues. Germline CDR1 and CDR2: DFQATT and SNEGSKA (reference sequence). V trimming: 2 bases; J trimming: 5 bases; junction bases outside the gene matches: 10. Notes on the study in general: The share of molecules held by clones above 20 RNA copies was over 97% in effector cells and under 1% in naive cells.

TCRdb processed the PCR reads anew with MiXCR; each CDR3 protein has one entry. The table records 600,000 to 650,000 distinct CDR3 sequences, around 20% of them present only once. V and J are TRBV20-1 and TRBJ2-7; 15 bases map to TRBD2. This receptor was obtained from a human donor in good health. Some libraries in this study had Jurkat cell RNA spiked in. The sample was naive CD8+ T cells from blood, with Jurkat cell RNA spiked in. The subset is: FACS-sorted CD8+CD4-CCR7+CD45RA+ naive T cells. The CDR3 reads CSARQGLAGGDVHEQYF. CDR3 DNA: TGCAGTGCTAGACAGGGACTAGCGGGAGGTGATGTACACGAGCAGTACTTC.